The subject of this entry is one TCR beta chain. Its antigen remains unidentified. No clone much larger than this one lies a single base away; base qualities are absent. The CDR3, cysteine through phenylalanine, is 14 amino acids long. The kept DNA is CDR3 alone, 42 bases in frame from the first base. CDR1 is given as SGHAT and CDR2 as FQNNGV, both from the germline V gene. Trimming costs V 0 bases and J 8 bases, and their ends lie 13 bases apart. The sample belongs to a study of regulatory T cells in long-lasting Graves disease (dated by TCRdb to 2020 to 2023). A note on the overall study: Newly diagnosed Graves' disease patients had taken antithyroid drugs for less than 3 months. TCR sequencing covered 13 persistent and 20 or so newly diagnosed Graves' disease patients, some 35 samples in total. The study took place in China and was registered as a clinical trial. Patients with persistent Graves' disease were compared with patients with newly diagnosed Graves' disease using TCR sequencing and RNA sequencing of peripheral blood. The study at large found these results: The authors acknowledged the small sample size as a limitation that may reduce accuracy. Compared with newly diagnosed patients, patients with persistent Graves' disease had lower TCR Shannon entropy and fewer highly expanded clones, which suggests clonal expansion. Only the TCR beta chain was sequenced and analyzed. Only peripheral blood was studied, because thyroid tissue, the primary lesion, was inaccessible. Preferential use of TRBV28, TRBJ1-2 and TRBJ2-5 was observed in persistent disease, whereas TRBV20-1 and TRBJ2-1 were favored in newly diagnosed disease. A larger number of public clonotypes was shared among persistent patients (approximately 2,600) than among newly diagnosed patients (about 990).

The intended sense of this specimen's time point label: newly diagnosed GD, antithyroid drugs for less than 3 months. For both TCR sequencing and RNA sequencing, RNA was extracted from PBMCs in TRIzol. The diagnosis of Graves' disease was made according to American Thyroid Association guidelines. Recruitment of patients was carried out at an endocrinology department in Xi'an, China. Each patient gave about 10 milliliters of peripheral blood, collected in an EDTA anticoagulant tube. Ficoll Paque Plus density gradient separation was used to isolate PBMCs, and no further T cell sorting was performed. RNA quality was checked with an Agilent 2100 Bioanalyzer and agarose gel, and concentration with a NanoDrop 2000. The library relied on multiplex PCR. Sequencing was carried out with an Illumina HiSeq 4000. To build TCR beta libraries, CDR3 regions were amplified by Arm-PCR using iRepertoire HTBI primers. Before sequencing, the PCR products underwent gel purification. The study's processing was this. A total of around 66 TRBV and some 13 TRBJ segments were identified across samples and were used for gene usage analysis of CDR3 amino acid clonotypes. COPE and FqMerger were used to merge the filtered high-quality paired reads into contigs. BLAST was used to align contigs to the IMGT TRBV, TRBD and TRBJ reference genes, and CDR3 was defined following IMGT. Highly expanded clones were defined as clonotypes with a frequency above 0.1%. Shannon entropy served as the measure of repertoire diversity, while the Gini coefficient captured V-J evenness. A clonotype was considered public if more than one individual shared it. Through fastp at Q25 and MiXCR, TCRdb rebuilt clones from the public reads, retaining in-frame beta chains. Entries that share a CDR3 protein sequence are merged under the most common genes and DNA. The V and J calls, along with clone size, are taken from TCRdb and not from the paper's own processing. In all, the sample holds roughly 610,000 distinct CDR3 sequences, and about 16% of those were seen once. More than 10% of the sample is taken by the ten largest.

These data were likewise used in another study, on T cells in Graves' hyperthyroidism and ophthalmopathy. That second report states: A patient counted as having stable Graves' hyperthyroidism if no progression to ophthalmopathy occurred over 18 months of follow-up. Hyperthyroidism patients were newly diagnosed, had a disease duration of under 2 months, and were aged 18 to 65 years. Patients with uncontrolled infections, other autoimmune diseases, pregnancy or lactation were excluded. Diagnoses relied on clinical symptoms, serum thyroxine and TRAb, thyroid ultrasound and orbital computed tomography. The TCR CDR3 was subjected to a first round of RT-PCR using the HTBI primer set and the Qiagen OneStep RT-PCR kit. Most expanded thyroid clonotypes (frequency above 0.001) were also found in blood, which suggests that blood repertoires may mirror thyroid immune responses. A 13 V-J signature model separated ophthalmopathy from stable hyperthyroidism, with about 88% sensitivity and 81.08% specificity in cross-validation and 80%/75% in testing. During validation, the model predicted progression to ophthalmopathy a median of roughly six months ahead of onset, with around 71% sensitivity and 72% to 80% specificity. To identify TCR V-J signatures that set the groups apart, the researchers used a discovery cohort of about a hundred patients, made up of 43 with Graves' ophthalmopathy and about 55 with stable Graves' hyperthyroidism. Prospective prediction of ophthalmopathy was tested in an independent validation cohort of some 20 hyperthyroidism patients and 15 to 17 patients who later progressed to ophthalmopathy. The roughly 99 discovery patients were divided at random into training and test sets in a 7:3 ratio. In addition, the study compared T-cell repertoires in thyroid tissue and in blood from roughly 6 Graves' hyperthyroidism patients. Once sampling was done, hyperthyroidism patients were given methimazole at a starting dose of 30 mg daily, whereas ophthalmopathy patients were given high-dose intravenous methylprednisolone. A second multiplex PCR round built the libraries, followed by size selection and purification. Sequencing of the libraries was done on an Illumina HiSeq2000 using paired-end 100 bp reads. Raw data were processed with SOAPnuke, discarding reads with adapters, uncalled bases, mean Phred below 15, or no exact constant-primer or identifier match. High-quality paired reads were merged using COPE v1.2.5, and each unique nucleotide sequence was defined as a clonotype. MiTCR v1.1 was used to align the clonotypes against IMGT TRBV, TRBD and TRBJ reference segments. Analysis was restricted to V-J combinations with a frequency above 0.0001, which covered roughly 99% of repertoires. A TCS score was defined as the ratio between F50 (clonal expansion) and ExV (chaos), using BLOSUM62-based TCRdist between CDR3 peptides within each V-J. Welch's t-statistics and random forest reduced 514 V-J features to 13, which were used in a naive Bayes classifier (R e1071). No statistical method was used to set the sample size in advance, and investigators knew the group allocation. TCR Vbeta CDR3 sequencing of some 140 peripheral blood samples (fewer than 45 ophthalmopathy, 75 hyperthyroidism and roughly 17 progressor patients) is reported in the paper.

The rearranged chain carries TRBV11-2 and TRBJ1-2, with TRBD1 perhaps the D gene, on 6 matching bases. Sequences were derived from peripheral blood mononuclear cells (PBMCs), sampled at new diagnosis, from a patient treated with antithyroid drugs. This receptor was taken from a man aged 18 to 35 with Graves disease. Donor details come from another sample of the same person, matched by shared clones. DNA sequence: TGTGCCAGCAGCTTAGAAGGCCACAGGGAAGGCTACACCTTC. Its protein product is CASSLEGHREGYTF. Full variable domain (CDR3 extended with the reference TRBV11-2 and TRBJ1-2 proteins): EAGVAQSPRYKIIEKRQSVAFWCNPISGHATLYWYQQILGQGPKLLIQFQNNGVVDDSQLPKDRFSAERLKGVDSTLKIQPAKLEDSAVYLCASSLEGHREGYTFGSGTRLTVV.